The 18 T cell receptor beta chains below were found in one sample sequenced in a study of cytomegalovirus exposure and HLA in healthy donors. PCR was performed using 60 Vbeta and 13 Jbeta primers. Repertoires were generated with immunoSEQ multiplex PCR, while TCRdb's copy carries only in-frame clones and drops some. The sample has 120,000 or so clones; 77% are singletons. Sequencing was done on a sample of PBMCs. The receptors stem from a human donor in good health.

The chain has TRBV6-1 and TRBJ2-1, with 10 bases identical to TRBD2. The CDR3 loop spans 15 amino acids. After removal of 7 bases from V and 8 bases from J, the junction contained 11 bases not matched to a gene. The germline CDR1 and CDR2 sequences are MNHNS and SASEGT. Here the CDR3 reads CASTRGLAREYEQFF. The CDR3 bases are TGTGCCAGCACCCGGGGACTAGCGAGGGAATATGAGCAGTTCTTC.

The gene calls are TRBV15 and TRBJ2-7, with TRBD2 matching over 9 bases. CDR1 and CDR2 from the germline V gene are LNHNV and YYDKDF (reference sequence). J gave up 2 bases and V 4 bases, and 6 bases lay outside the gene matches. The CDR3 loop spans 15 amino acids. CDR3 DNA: TGTGCCACCAGCAAAAAGGCTAGCGGGACCTACGAGCAGTACTTC. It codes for CATSKKASGTYEQYF. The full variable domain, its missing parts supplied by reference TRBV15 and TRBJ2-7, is DAMVIQNPRYQVTQFGKPVTLSCSQTLNHNVMYWYQQKSSQAPKLLFHYYDKDFNNEADTPDNFQSRRPNTSFCFLDIRSPGLGDTAMYLCATSKKASGTYEQYFGPGTRLTVT.

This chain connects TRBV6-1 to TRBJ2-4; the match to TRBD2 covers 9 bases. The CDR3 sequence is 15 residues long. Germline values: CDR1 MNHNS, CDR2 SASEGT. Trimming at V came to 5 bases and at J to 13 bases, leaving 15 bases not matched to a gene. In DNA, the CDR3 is TGTGCCAGCAGTACCGCAGGTAGCGGGAGCGGGGAGCAGTACTTC. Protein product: CASSTAGSGSGEQYF.

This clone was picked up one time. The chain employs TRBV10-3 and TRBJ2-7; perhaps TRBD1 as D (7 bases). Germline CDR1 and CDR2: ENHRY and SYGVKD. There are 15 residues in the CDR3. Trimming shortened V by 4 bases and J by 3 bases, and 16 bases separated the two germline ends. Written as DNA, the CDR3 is TGTGCCATCAGTGCAGAAGGGCAGGGGGGCTACGAGCAGTACTTC. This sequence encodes CAISAEGQGGYEQYF.

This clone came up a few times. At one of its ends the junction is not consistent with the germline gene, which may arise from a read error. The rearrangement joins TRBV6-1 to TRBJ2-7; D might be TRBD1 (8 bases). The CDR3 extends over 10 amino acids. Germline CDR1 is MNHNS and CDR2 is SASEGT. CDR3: CASGGDRRPF. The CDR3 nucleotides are TGTGCCAGCGGGGGGGACAGGAGACCGTTC.

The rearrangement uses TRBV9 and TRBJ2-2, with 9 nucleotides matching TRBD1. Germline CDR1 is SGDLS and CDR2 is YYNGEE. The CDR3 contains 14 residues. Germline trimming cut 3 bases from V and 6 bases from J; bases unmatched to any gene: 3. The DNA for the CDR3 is TGTGCCAGCAGCGGGAGGACAGGGGCCGGGGAGCTGTTTTTT. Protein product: CASSGRTGAGELFF.

The CDR3 sequence is CATQPGGSYNEQFF. CDR3 DNA: TGTGCCACTCAACCGGGGGGGTCCTACAATGAGCAGTTCTTC. The rearrangement links TRBV28 to TRBJ2-1, with 8 bases aligning to TRBD2. Germline lookup yields CDR1 MDHEN and CDR2 SYDVKM. J gave up 1 base and V 10 bases, and 6 bases lay outside the gene matches. This CDR3 spans 14 amino acids.

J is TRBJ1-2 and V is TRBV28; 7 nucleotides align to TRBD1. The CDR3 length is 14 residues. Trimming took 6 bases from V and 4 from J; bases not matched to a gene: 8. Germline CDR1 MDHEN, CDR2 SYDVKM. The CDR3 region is CASRGNRDSYGYTF. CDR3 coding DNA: TGTGCCAGCAGAGGGAACCGGGACAGCTATGGCTACACCTTC.

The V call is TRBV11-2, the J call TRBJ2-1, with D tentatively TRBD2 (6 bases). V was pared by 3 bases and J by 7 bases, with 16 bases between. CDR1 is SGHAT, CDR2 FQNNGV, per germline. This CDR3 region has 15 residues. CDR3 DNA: TGTGCCAGCAGCTTTGGGGGGAGCGATTCGAATGAGCAGTTCTTC. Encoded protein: CASSFGGSDSNEQFF.

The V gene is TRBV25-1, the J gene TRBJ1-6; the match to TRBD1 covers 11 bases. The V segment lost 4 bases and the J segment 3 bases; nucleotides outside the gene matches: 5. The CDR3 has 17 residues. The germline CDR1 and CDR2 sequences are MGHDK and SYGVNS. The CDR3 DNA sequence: TGTGCCAGCAGTGGCGGGACAGGGGGGAACTATAATTCACCCCTCCACTTT. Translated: CASSGGTGGNYNSPLHF.

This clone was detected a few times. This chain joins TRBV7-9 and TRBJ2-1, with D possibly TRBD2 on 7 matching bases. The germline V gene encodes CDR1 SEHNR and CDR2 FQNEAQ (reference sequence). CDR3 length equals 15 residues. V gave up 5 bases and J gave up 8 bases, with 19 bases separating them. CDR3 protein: CASSNRVGGRDEQFF. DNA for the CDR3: TGTGCCAGCAGCAATAGGGTGGGGGGGCGGGATGAGCAGTTCTTC.

The CDR3 protein is CASSSRVGVNTEAFF. The CDR3 region has the DNA TGTGCCAGCAGCTCACGAGTCGGTGTGAACACTGAAGCTTTCTTT. The rearrangement links TRBV11-3 to TRBJ1-1, with no clear D. In germline, CDR1 is SGHNT, CDR2 YENEEA. Trimming pared 4 bases from V and 0 bases from J, leaving 12 bases between. The CDR3 length is 15 residues.

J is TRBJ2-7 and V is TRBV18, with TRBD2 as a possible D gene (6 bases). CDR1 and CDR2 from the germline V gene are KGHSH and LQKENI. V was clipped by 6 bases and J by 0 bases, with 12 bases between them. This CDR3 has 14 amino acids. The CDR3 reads CASSLSGASYEQYF. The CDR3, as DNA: TGTGCCAGCTCGCTTAGCGGAGCCTCCTACGAGCAGTACTTC.

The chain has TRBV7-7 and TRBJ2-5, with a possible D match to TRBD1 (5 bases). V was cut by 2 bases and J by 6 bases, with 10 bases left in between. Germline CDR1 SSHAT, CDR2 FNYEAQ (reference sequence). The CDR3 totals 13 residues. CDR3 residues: CASSLPQGKTQYF. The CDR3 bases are TGTGCCAGCAGCTTACCGCAGGGAAAGACCCAGTACTTC. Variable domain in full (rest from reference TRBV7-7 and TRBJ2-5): GAGVSQSPRYKVTKRGQDVTLRCDPISSHATLYWYQQALGQGPEFLTYFNYEAQPDKSGLPSDRFSAERPEGSISTLTIQRTEQRDSAMYRCASSLPQGKTQYFGPGTRLLVL.

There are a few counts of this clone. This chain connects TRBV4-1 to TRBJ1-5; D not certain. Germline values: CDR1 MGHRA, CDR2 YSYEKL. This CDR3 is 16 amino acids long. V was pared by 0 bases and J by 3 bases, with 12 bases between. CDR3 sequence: CASSQEDEAFNQPQHF. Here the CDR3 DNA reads TGCGCCAGCAGCCAAGAAGATGAGGCGTTCAATCAGCCCCAGCATTTT.

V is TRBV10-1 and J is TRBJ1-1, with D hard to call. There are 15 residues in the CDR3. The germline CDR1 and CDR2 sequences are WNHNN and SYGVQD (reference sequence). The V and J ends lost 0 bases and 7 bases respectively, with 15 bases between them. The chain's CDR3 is CASSESMGPEGEAFF. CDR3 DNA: TGCGCCAGCAGTGAGTCGATGGGCCCTGAAGGTGAAGCTTTCTTT.

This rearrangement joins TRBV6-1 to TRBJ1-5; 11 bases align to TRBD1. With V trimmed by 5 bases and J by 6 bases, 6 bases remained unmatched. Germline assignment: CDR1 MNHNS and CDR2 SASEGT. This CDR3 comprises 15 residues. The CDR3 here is CASSQGQGGIQPQHF. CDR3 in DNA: TGTGCCAGCAGTCAGGGACAGGGGGGGATTCAGCCCCAGCATTTT.

The CDR3 spells CASSFASGSQETQYF. CDR3 DNA: TGTGCCAGCAGTTTCGCTAGCGGGAGCCAAGAGACCCAGTACTTC. V usage is TRBV28 and J usage is TRBJ2-5, with 10 bases matching TRBD2. The CDR3 loop spans 15 amino acids. V lost 3 bases to trimming and J lost 1 base; unmatched junction nucleotides: 2. Per germline, CDR1 MDHEN and CDR2 SYDVKM. Based on the CDR3 plus reference TRBV28 and TRBJ2-5, the full variable domain is DVKVTQSSRYLVKRTGEKVFLECVQDMDHENMFWYRQDPGLGLRLIYFSYDVKMKEKGDIPEGYSVSREKKERFSLILESASTNQTSMYLCASSFASGSQETQYFGPGTRLLVL.